The 26 T cell receptor beta chains presented below share a single source sample, sequenced in a study of T cell clones after liver transplantation. Measured with immunoSEQ multiplex PCR; TCRdb has only the in-frame clones, and not every one. The table shows tens of thousands of clones, with roughly nine tenths occurring only once. This specimen was CD4+ T cells from blood, taken before liver transplant. The receptor set was obtained from a human donor who received a liver transplant.

The rearrangement joins TRBV30 to TRBJ1-4; D might be TRBD1 (5 bases). Trimming took off 1 base at V and 2 bases at J, with 11 bases between the two ends. CDR3 length equals 15 residues. CDR1 and CDR2 from the germline V gene are GTSNPN and SVGIG (reference sequence). The CDR3 protein is CAWSALGGTNEKLFF. The CDR3 nucleotides read TGTGCCTGGAGTGCCCTGGGGGGGACTAATGAAAAACTGTTTTTT.

Here the CDR3 DNA reads TGTGCCAGCAGCTGGGACAGGGACACTGAAGCTTTCTTT. It yields the protein CASSWDRDTEAFF. The chain recombines TRBV5-4 with TRBJ1-1; 9 bases align to TRBD1. The CDR3 covers 13 residues. The germline V gene has CDR1 SGHNT and CDR2 YYREEE (reference sequence). J was trimmed by 3 bases and V by 3 bases; bases with no gene match: 0.

V gene TRBV18 combines with J gene TRBJ2-1, with D hard to call. Trimming left V 1 base short and J 7 bases short, with 8 bases between. Germline CDR1 KGHSH, CDR2 LQKENI. CDR3 length: 13 residues. In nucleotides, the CDR3 is TGTGCCAGCTCACCACGGCAGGCGAATGAGCAGTTCTTC. Its translation: CASSPRQANEQFF. Full variable domain (remainder filled in from reference TRBV18 and TRBJ2-1): NAGVMQNPRHLVRRRGQEARLRCSPMKGHSHVYWYRQLPEEGLKFMVYLQKENIIDESGMPKERFSAEFPKEGPSILRIQQVVRGDSAAYFCASSPRQANEQFFGPGTRLTVL.

The chain has TRBV6-6 and TRBJ2-7; the D gene is possibly TRBD2 (7 bases). Germline loops: CDR1 MNHNY, CDR2 SVGAGI (reference sequence). This CDR3 is 16 amino acids long. Trimming removed 6 bases at V and 2 bases at J, with 20 bases between. CDR3 sequence (DNA): TGTGCCAGCAGCCCCCCCGGCGGGGGACATACCTACGAGCAGTACTTC. This encodes CASSPPGGGHTYEQYF.

The chain couples TRBV6-4 to TRBJ2-3; 9 bases fit TRBD2. With 5 bases clipped from V and 0 bases from J, the junction kept 9 bases outside the gene matches. The CDR3 totals 17 residues. Germline-derived CDR1 and CDR2 are MRHNA and SNTAGT. CDR3 bases: TGTGCCAGCAGTCCTTGGGGAGCGGGAGGAAGCACAGATACGCAGTATTTT. Amino acid sequence: CASSPWGAGGSTDTQYF.

This clone showed up just once. The genes are TRBV18 and TRBJ2-7, with TRBD1 matching over 10 bases. Germline CDR1 reads KGHSH; CDR2 reads LQKENI. The CDR3 has 16 residues. The V segment lost 3 bases and the J segment 3 bases; nucleotides outside the gene matches: 8. The CDR3 region is CASSPIRDRGFYEQYF. The CDR3 DNA sequence: TGTGCCAGCTCACCGATCCGGGACAGGGGCTTCTACGAGCAGTACTTC.

The rearrangement uses TRBV7-2 and TRBJ2-1; D is unclear. Germline V gives CDR1 SGHTA, CDR2 FQGNSA. The CDR3 is made up of 15 amino acids. V lost 2 bases and J lost 6, with 14 bases in between. The CDR3 bases are TGTGCCAGCAGCTTACTCACTACCCTAGGCAATGAGCAGTTCTTC. Encoded protein: CASSLLTTLGNEQFF.

V usage is TRBV6-6 and J usage is TRBJ1-5, with 10 bases that match TRBD1. The length of the CDR3 is 15 residues. The V segment lost 3 bases and the J segment 2 bases; nucleotides outside the gene matches: 1. The germline gives CDR1 MNHNY, CDR2 SVGAGI (reference sequence). The CDR3 is CASSYGTGGNQPQHF. In DNA form, the CDR3 reads TGTGCCAGCAGTTATGGGACAGGGGGCAATCAGCCCCAGCATTTT.

This clone appeared a single time. The chain uses TRBV2 and TRBJ2-2; the match to TRBD1 covers 9 bases. CDR1 is SNHLY, CDR2 FYNNEI, per germline. CDR3 size: 15 residues. V was pared by 9 bases and J by 5 bases, with 10 bases of the junction left unmatched. CDR3 in DNA: TGTGCCAGTGGGGCACCCGGGACAGGGACCGGGGAGCTGTTTTTT. As protein: CASGAPGTGTGELFF. The full variable domain, completed using reference TRBV2 and TRBJ2-2, is EPEVTQTPSHQVTQMGQEVILRCVPISNHLYFYWYRQILGQKVEFLVSFYNNEISEKSEIFDDQFSVERPDGSNFTLKIRSTKLEDSAMYFCASGAPGTGTGELFFGEGSRLTVL.

The table lists this clone with a few counts. The chain combines TRBV19 with TRBJ2-7; D gene ambiguous. From germline, CDR1 is LNHDA and CDR2 SQIVND (reference sequence). The CDR3 covers 15 residues. V lost 10 bases, J lost 3 bases, and 22 bases lay in between. The DNA of the CDR3 is TGTGCCACTTCTCAGTGGACCCCCCCTAGCTACGAGCAGTACTTC. Residues: CATSQWTPPSYEQYF.

This clone was counted a few times. The gene calls are TRBV6-5 and TRBJ2-1; a weak D match, TRBD2 (6 bases). Trimming shortened V by 6 bases and J by 3 bases, and 15 bases separated the two germline ends. The CDR3 length is 15 residues. CDR1 is MNHEY and CDR2 is SVGAGI in the germline V gene. The DNA for the CDR3 is TGTGCCAGCAGACCCGCGGGAACACGCTACAATGAGCAGTTCTTC. Encoded protein: CASRPAGTRYNEQFF.

The genes are TRBV2 and TRBJ2-7, with 8 bases lining up with TRBD1. The trim removed 7 bases at V and 4 bases at J, leaving 12 bases unmatched. The CDR3 has 15 residues. Germline CDR1 reads SNHLY; CDR2 reads FYNNEI. The CDR3 loop reads CASKAPSGGAYEQYF. Here the CDR3 DNA reads TGTGCCAGCAAGGCCCCGTCAGGGGGCGCATACGAGCAGTACTTC.

This rearrangement joins TRBV6-5 to TRBJ1-4, with 7 bases lining up with TRBD1. The CDR3 is 13 residues long. J gave up 7 bases and V 7 bases, and 6 bases lay outside the gene matches. Germline assignment: CDR1 MNHEY and CDR2 SVGAGI. Written as DNA, the CDR3 is TGTGCCAGCAAGGGAACAGGGGTTGAAAAACTGTTTTTT. Translated: CASKGTGVEKLFF.

The sample holds one count of this clone. The chain links TRBV7-3 to TRBJ2-2; D may be TRBD1 (5 bases). The CDR3 spans 15 residues. CDR1 is SGHTA, CDR2 FQGTGA, per germline. V was cut by 1 base and J by 7 bases, with 13 bases left in between. CDR3: CASSLRGRPGGELFF. Here the CDR3 DNA reads TGTGCCAGCAGCTTAAGGGGCAGACCCGGCGGGGAGCTGTTTTTT.

This clone was observed a single time. The chain joins TRBV7-9 to TRBJ1-1; TRBD1 agrees at 7 bases. The CDR3 covers 16 residues. The V segment lost 4 bases and the J segment 3 bases; nucleotides outside the gene matches: 11. Per germline, CDR1 SEHNR and CDR2 FQNEAQ (reference sequence). CDR3 sequence: CASSSWGGTAHTEAFF. DNA for the CDR3: TGTGCCAGCAGCTCCTGGGGAGGGACAGCCCACACTGAAGCTTTCTTT. Drawing the rest from reference TRBV7-9 and TRBJ1-1, the complete variable domain is DTGVSQNPRHKITKRGQNVTFRCDPISEHNRLYWYRQTLGQGPEFLTYFQNEAQLEKSRLLSDRFSAERPKGSFSTLEIQRTEQGDSAMYLCASSSWGGTAHTEAFFGQGTRLTVV.

The chain uses TRBV6-4 and TRBJ2-5; the D is unclear. This CDR3 region has 14 residues. Germline CDR1 is MRHNA and CDR2 is SNTAGT. V was shortened by 2 bases and J by 1 base, with 8 bases between the two germline ends. The chain's CDR3 is CASSDGQVQETQYF. The CDR3 nucleotides are TGTGCCAGCAGTGACGGCCAGGTCCAAGAGACCCAGTACTTC.

V usage is TRBV4-2 and J usage is TRBJ1-4; perhaps TRBD1 as D (5 bases). V gave up 0 bases and J gave up 5 bases, with 13 bases separating them. This CDR3 spans 16 amino acids. Germline lookup yields CDR1 LGHNA and CDR2 YNFKEQ. CDR3 nucleotide sequence: TGTGCCAGCAGCCAAGATCTTGCCAGGGTAAATGAAAAACTGTTTTTT. Translation: CASSQDLARVNEKLFF.

This chain uses TRBV7-2 with TRBJ1-2; no clear D gene. The V and J ends lost 1 base and 7 bases respectively, with 7 bases between them. The CDR3 runs 12 residues. Looked up from germline, CDR1 is SGHTA and CDR2 is FQGNSA. The CDR3 loop is CASSLDGLGYTF. The DNA of the CDR3 is TGTGCCAGCAGCTTAGATGGGCTTGGCTACACCTTC.

V and J are TRBV12-5 and TRBJ2-3; 8 positions agree with TRBD2. Germline V lookup: CDR1 LGHNT, CDR2 FRNRAP. V shed 2 bases, J shed 6 bases, and the junction held 13 bases outside the gene matches. CDR3 length: 17 amino acids. The CDR3 DNA sequence: TGTGCTAGTGGTTTGCCCCCGGGGGGGCCTAGCATGGATACGCAGTATTTT. It specifies CASGLPPGGPSMDTQYF.

This chain connects TRBV21-1 to TRBJ2-7. TRBV21-1 is a known pseudogene. CDR3 length equals 14 residues. The CDR3 nucleotides read TGTGCCCAGTTAGTAAATCGGGCCTCCTACGAGCAGTACTTC. Amino acids: CAQLVNRASYEQYF.

This chain joins TRBV7-9 and TRBJ1-5; 8 bases map to TRBD1. Trimming cost V 5 bases and J 4 bases; bases outside gene matches: 7. Germline assignment: CDR1 SEHNR and CDR2 FQNEAQ (reference sequence). The CDR3 is 15 amino acids. This CDR3 reads CASSLGTGENQPQHF. The DNA for the CDR3 is TGTGCCAGCAGCCTCGGGACAGGAGAAAATCAGCCCCAGCATTTT.

This clone appeared a few times. CDR3 amino acids: CASAGAQGQPQHF. In nucleotides, the CDR3 is TGTGCTTCCGCCGGGGCGCAGGGTCAGCCCCAGCATTTT. The chain carries TRBV30 and TRBJ1-5; possibly TRBD1 for D (5 bases). The CDR3 has 13 residues. Germline V gives CDR1 GTSNPN, CDR2 SVGIG (reference sequence).

The chain carries TRBV28 and TRBJ2-5; 9 bases agree with TRBD1. The trim removed 5 bases at V and 3 bases at J, leaving 10 bases unmatched. The CDR3 consists of 16 residues. Germline V gene sequence: CDR1 MDHEN, CDR2 SYDVKM. The CDR3: CASSATNGDREETQYF. In nucleotides, the CDR3 is TGTGCCAGCAGTGCCACGAATGGGGACAGGGAAGAGACCCAGTACTTC.

With regard to this clone: The junction does not match germline at one end; this may be a read error. The chain has TRBV5-4 and TRBJ2-3; TRBD2 might be the D (5 bases). This CDR3 has 13 amino acids. CDR1 is SGHNT and CDR2 is YYREEE in the germline V gene (reference sequence). This CDR3 reads CASSLPSRDTQYF. CDR3 DNA sequence: TGTGCCAGCAGCTTGCCTAGCAGAGATACGCAGTATTTT. The variable domain in full, with the rest retrieved from reference TRBV5-4 and TRBJ2-3, is ETGVTQSPTHLIKTRGQQVTLRCSSQSGHNTVSWYQQALGQGPQFIFQYYREEENGRGNFPPRFSGLQFPNYSSELNVNALELDDSALYLCASSLPSRDTQYFGPGTRLTVL.

Turning to this clone: This same CDR3 is encoded by further DNA sequences in the sample. The rearrangement uses TRBV7-8 and TRBJ2-7; TRBD2 aligns across 7 bases. J lost 2 bases, V lost 0 bases, and 1 base had no gene match. This CDR3 is 14 amino acids long. The germline V gene has CDR1 SGHVS and CDR2 FQNEAQ. The CDR3 DNA reads TGTGCCAGCAGCTTAGCCGGGAGGACCTACGAGCAGTACTTC. As protein: CASSLAGRTYEQYF.

This clone was recorded only once. The CDR3 region has the DNA TGCGCCAGCAGCCAAGATCCTGGGCAGGGGGAAAACATTCAGTACTTC. Its translation is CASSQDPGQGENIQYF. This chain connects TRBV4-3 to TRBJ2-4, with 7 bases matching TRBD1. The V and J ends lost 0 bases and 5 bases, in that order; junction bases with no gene match: 7. From germline, CDR1 is LGHNA and CDR2 YSLEER. The CDR3 extends over 16 amino acids.